The 8 T cell receptor beta chains below were found in one sample sequenced in a study of T cells expressing NK-cell markers. TCRdb reworked the 5' RACE reads into one entry per CDR3 protein, no DNA. This listing includes roughly 420,000 distinct CDR3 sequences. Specimen: blood T cells: a sorted CD56 or NKG2C T cell subset, CD4+ or CD8+ T cells, or bulk PBMC T cells (not recorded which). The origin of the receptors is a woman between 18 and 70 years old in good health.

The J gene is TRBJ2-1, the V gene TRBV5-1; TCRdb gives TRBD2 as the D gene, but with no DNA this cannot be confirmed. This CDR3 contains 15 residues. The germline gives CDR1 SGHRS, CDR2 YFSETQ. This CDR3 is CASSLELADYNEQFF.

This sequence joins TRBV25-1 and TRBJ2-5; checking the TCRdb D call of TRBD1 is not possible without DNA. The CDR3 consists of 15 residues. Looked up from germline, CDR1 is MGHDK and CDR2 is SYGVNS. This CDR3 is CASSEFPGPGQTQYF.

V gene TRBV28 combines with J gene TRBJ2-1; TCRdb selects TRBD1, and the lack of DNA leaves this call unchecked. This CDR3 region has 14 residues. Germline CDR1 is MDHEN and CDR2 is SYDVKM. The chain's CDR3 is CASSRSLGDRKQFF. The whole variable domain, remainder taken from reference TRBV28 and TRBJ2-1, is DVKVTQSSRYLVKRTGEKVFLECVQDMDHENMFWYRQDPGLGLRLIYFSYDVKMKEKGDIPEGYSVSREKKERFSLILESASTNQTSMYLCASSRSLGDRKQFFGPGTRLTVL.

This rearrangement joins TRBV20-1 to TRBJ2-1; TCRdb indicates TRBD2, and absent DNA this call remains unverified. This CDR3 spans 13 amino acids. CDR1 and CDR2 (germline): DFQATT, SNEGSKA (reference sequence). The CDR3 sequence: CSARGTTYNEQFF.

The chain is built from TRBV6-5 and TRBJ2-2; no DNA is available, so the TRBD1 call from TCRdb remains unchecked. Germline V gene lookup returns CDR1 MNHEY and CDR2 SVGAGI. The CDR3 has 15 amino acids. This chain's CDR3 is CASSYFAREAGELFF.

The rearrangement links TRBV20-1 to TRBJ2-1; the TCRdb D gene call, TRBD2, has no DNA to confirm it. Per the germline V gene, CDR1 is DFQATT and CDR2 is SNEGSKA (reference sequence). The CDR3 sequence is 17 residues long. The CDR3 protein is CSAPDGTSGAIYNEQFF.

This chain connects TRBV10-3 to TRBJ1-1. Looked up from germline, CDR1 is ENHRY and CDR2 is SYGVKD. This CDR3 spans 15 amino acids. The CDR3 here is CAISGGVSLDTEAFF.

The chain combines TRBV12-3 or TRBV12-4 with TRBJ2-1; TCRdb's D call, TRBD2, is unchecked because there is no DNA. The CDR3 has 15 amino acids. CDR3 sequence reads: CASSPLAGVGGEQFF.